One and the same sample provided the 18 T cell receptor beta chains below, sequenced in a study of blood T cell repertoires in COVID-19. Using immunoSEQ multiplex PCR, the repertoire was profiled, and TCRdb retains in-frame clones only, with some absent. The sample contains under 150,000 clones, about four fifths of which appear only once. The sequenced material came from PBMCs or T cells enriched from blood (not recorded which). Receptor source: a man aged 40-49 years with acute COVID-19.

The chain links TRBV20-1 to TRBJ1-5, with D hard to call. This CDR3 region has 12 residues. Trimming took 3 bases from V and 4 from J, leaving 7 bases between them. Germline-derived CDR1 and CDR2 are DFQATT and SNEGSKA (reference sequence). The CDR3 DNA reads TGCAGTGCTAGTCCCGGGAATCAGCCCCAGCATTTT. Its protein product is CSASPGNQPQHF.

This clone was observed a single time. The V gene is TRBV5-1, the J gene TRBJ1-2; maybe TRBD1 (6 bases). The CDR3 is made up of 15 amino acids. V was clipped by 4 bases and J by 4 bases, with 17 bases between them. The V gene's germline CDR1 is SGHRS and CDR2 YFSETQ. The DNA of the CDR3 is TGCGCCAGCAGCCCGGCGGGGGGGCTGAGCTATGGCTACACCTTC. Translated, it gives CASSPAGGLSYGYTF.

The V call is TRBV2, the J call TRBJ1-2; TRBD1 aligns across 9 bases. The length of the CDR3 is 12 residues. The germline V gene has CDR1 SNHLY and CDR2 FYNNEI. V gave up 8 bases and J gave up 9 bases; unmatched junction bases: 7. This chain's CDR3 is CASLGQGHSYTF. The CDR3 DNA follows: TGTGCCAGCCTAGGACAGGGGCATAGCTACACCTTC.

The rearrangement links TRBV15 to TRBJ1-5; TRBD1 agrees at 7 bases. In germline, CDR1 is LNHNV, CDR2 YYDKDF (reference sequence). The CDR3 has 17 residues. V gave up 5 bases and J gave up 2 bases; unmatched junction bases: 12. The CDR3 DNA follows: TGTGCCACCAGCCGCCCAGGACTGGACAGGCGCAATCAGCCCCAGCATTTT. Translating it yields CATSRPGLDRRNQPQHF. Combining the CDR3 with reference TRBV15 and TRBJ1-5 gives the whole variable domain DAMVIQNPRYQVTQFGKPVTLSCSQTLNHNVMYWYQQKSSQAPKLLFHYYDKDFNNEADTPDNFQSRRPNTSFCFLDIRSPGLGDTAMYLCATSRPGLDRRNQPQHFGDGTRLSIL.

This chain connects TRBV5-1 to TRBJ2-1; 9 bases agree with TRBD2. The CDR3 is made up of 16 amino acids. Per the germline V gene, CDR1 is SGHRS and CDR2 is YFSETQ. With 1 base clipped from V and 5 bases from J, the junction kept 7 bases outside the gene matches. Written as DNA, the CDR3 is TGCGCCAGCAGCTTGACGCCAGCGGGAGGTCACAATGAGCAGTTCTTC. Translated: CASSLTPAGGHNEQFF.

The chain combines TRBV20-1 with TRBJ2-1, with D possibly TRBD2 on 5 matching bases. This CDR3 comprises 14 residues. V gave up 3 bases and J gave up 6 bases, with 15 bases separating them. The germline V gene has CDR1 DFQATT and CDR2 SNEGSKA (reference sequence). As DNA, the CDR3 is TGCAGTGCTAGTAATAGGCTAGCTCCCAATGAGCAGTTCTTC. Translating gives CSASNRLAPNEQFF.

This clone appeared a single time. Written as DNA, the CDR3 is TGTGCCAGCAGTTCCTCGGGATTAGGCCGGGAGACCCAGTACTTC. Translation: CASSSSGLGRETQYF. The chain joins TRBV28 to TRBJ2-5; possibly TRBD2 for D (5 bases). There are 15 residues in the CDR3. V gave up 4 bases and J gave up 5 bases, with 17 bases separating them. The germline V gene has CDR1 MDHEN and CDR2 SYDVKM.

The rearrangement links TRBV11-3 to TRBJ2-7; 7 bases align to TRBD1. Germline values: CDR1 SGHNT, CDR2 YENEEA. The trim removed 5 bases at V and 0 bases at J, leaving 4 bases unmatched. The CDR3 extends over 14 amino acids. For the CDR3, the DNA is TGTGCCAGCAGCCCGGCAGGGGGCTCCTACGAGCAGTACTTC. As protein: CASSPAGGSYEQYF.

The V and J genes are TRBV5-5 and TRBJ1-2; D call uncertain. This CDR3 region has 13 residues. V lost 5 bases to trimming and J lost 2 bases, with 10 bases between them. Germline CDR1 reads SGHKS; CDR2 reads YYEKEE (reference sequence). CDR3 loop: CASRLIENYGYTF. The CDR3 coding sequence is TGTGCCAGCAGACTGATTGAAAACTATGGCTACACCTTC. The whole variable domain, remainder taken from reference TRBV5-5 and TRBJ1-2, is DAGVTQSPTHLIKTRGQQVTLRCSPISGHKSVSWYQQVLGQGPQFIFQYYEKEERGRGNFPDRFSARQFPNYSSELNVNALLLGDSALYLCASRLIENYGYTFGSGTRLTVV.

The chain joins TRBV19 to TRBJ1-6, with TRBD1 as a possible D gene (6 bases). This CDR3 has 14 amino acids. V lost 6 bases and J lost 5, with 11 bases in between. Germline CDR1 and CDR2: LNHDA and SQIVND (reference sequence). The CDR3 loop is CASRRQGNNSPLHF. Written as DNA, the CDR3 is TGTGCCAGTAGGAGGCAGGGGAATAATTCACCCCTCCACTTT.

A single count supports this clone. The chain combines TRBV21-1 with TRBJ2-7; TRBD2, the D gene given by the table, was not confirmed from the DNA. TRBV21-1 is given as a pseudogene. The CDR3 loop spans 13 amino acids. In DNA, the CDR3 is TGTGCCAGCAGCAAACGACTCGCCTACGAGCAGTACTTC. Translation gives CASSKRLAYEQYF.

The chain recombines TRBV30 with TRBJ2-1; TRBD2 might be the D (7 bases). The CDR3 spans 18 residues. Trimming shortened V by 4 bases and J by 0 bases, and 22 bases separated the two germline ends. From germline, CDR1 is GTSNPN and CDR2 SVGIG (reference sequence). This CDR3 reads CAWNRLAPGASSYNEQFF. The CDR3 DNA is TGTGCCTGGAATAGACTAGCACCGGGGGCTAGCTCCTACAATGAGCAGTTCTTC. Full variable domain (remainder filled in from reference TRBV30 and TRBJ2-1): SQTIHQWPATLVQPVGSPLSLECTVEGTSNPNLYWYRQAAGRGLQLLFYSVGIGQISSEVPQNLSASRPQDRQFILSSKKLLLSDSGFYLCAWNRLAPGASSYNEQFFGPGTRLTVL.

CDR3 residues: CASSEAGNRGEKLFF. As DNA, the CDR3 is TGTGCCAGTAGTGAGGCAGGGAATCGTGGTGAAAAACTGTTTTTT. The chain employs TRBV19 and TRBJ1-4; D is possibly TRBD1 (5 bases). Germline assignment: CDR1 LNHDA and CDR2 SQIVND (reference sequence). CDR3 length equals 15 residues. Between the trimmed V and J ends, which lost 5 bases and 7 bases, there was a span of 17 bases.

The chain uses TRBV7-8 and TRBJ2-7, with 8 bases aligning to TRBD2. Germline-derived CDR1 and CDR2 are SGHVS and FQNEAQ. Trimming at V came to 5 bases and at J to 3 bases, leaving 12 bases not matched to a gene. The CDR3 is 16 amino acids. As DNA, the CDR3 is TGTGCCAGCAGCCCCCACGGGAGGGATGGAGACTACGAGCAGTACTTC. Amino acids: CASSPHGRDGDYEQYF.

The gene calls are TRBV5-1 and TRBJ2-1; TRBD2 might be the D (6 bases). This CDR3 spans 14 amino acids. From germline, CDR1 is SGHRS and CDR2 YFSETQ. V lost 5 bases, J lost 4 bases, and 13 bases lay in between. The CDR3 spells CASRYSGPYNEQFF. CDR3 DNA: TGCGCCAGCAGGTATAGCGGACCTTACAATGAGCAGTTCTTC.

J is TRBJ1-1 and V is TRBV7-9; D unclear. Trimming stripped 5 bases from V and 11 bases from J, with 12 bases between. Per the germline V gene, CDR1 is SEHNR and CDR2 is FQNEAQ (reference sequence). The CDR3 covers 11 residues. The CDR3 nucleotides are TGTGCCAGCAGCCTCTCAGGAGGGGCTTTCTTT. It codes for CASSLSGGAFF.

CDR3 sequence reads: CARVHRGYNQETQYF. As DNA, the CDR3 is TGTGCCAGGGTACACAGGGGGTACAACCAAGAGACCCAGTACTTC. This rearrangement joins TRBV21-1 to TRBJ2-5; the table's D call TRBD1 went unverified against the DNA. TRBV21-1 has pseudogene status. The CDR3 contains 15 residues.

This clone was seen only once. This chain links TRBV30 with TRBJ1-6; maybe TRBD1 (6 bases). This CDR3 region has 13 residues. Trimming took 5 bases from V and 10 from J, leaving 15 bases between them. From germline, CDR1 is GTSNPN and CDR2 SVGIG (reference sequence). CDR3 residues: CAWSGQKDSPLHF. The CDR3 bases are TGTGCCTGGTCCGGACAGAAGGACTCACCCCTCCACTTT.